This T cell receptor (beta chain) was found in a study of T cell responses to AZD1222 COVID-19 vaccine. Study-wide findings and caveats: Donors, mostly white British, included more females; clonal diversity was possibly underestimated.

V lost 6 bases, J lost 6 bases, and 7 bases stayed unmatched. This CDR3 is 15 amino acids long. Germline V gene lookup returns CDR1 MNHEY and CDR2 SMNVEV (reference sequence). In the case of this clone: Its specificity is unknown.

Clones were sequenced by immunoSEQ multiplex PCR, and TCRdb holds only the in-frame ones, with some missing. This sample carries roughly 140,000 clones, about 90% of them seen once, and the ten largest clones take around 5.2%. This material consisted of peripheral blood, taken on day 0 of AZD1222 vaccination. The chain couples TRBV27 to TRBJ1-6, with TRBD1 matching 8 bases. The clonotype comes from an adult in good health. This chain's CDR3 is CASSSRGLVNSPLHF. The DNA for the CDR3 is TGTGCCAGCAGCAGCAGGGGGCTGGTTAATTCACCCCTCCACTTT.